This T cell receptor beta chain was obtained from a study of cytomegalovirus exposure and HLA in healthy donors. On the study more broadly: Earlier sequencing of about 200 million T cells yielded fewer than 140 million unique TCR beta sequences.

CDR1 is SGHTA and CDR2 is FQGTGA in the germline V gene. This CDR3 is 13 amino acids long. Trimming took 2 bases from V and 8 from J; bases not matched to a gene: 4. Concerning this clone itself: The antigen remains undetermined.

The study ran its PCR with 60 Vbeta and 13 Jbeta primers. The repertoire was sequenced with immunoSEQ multiplex PCR; TCRdb's copy has only in-frame clones and lacks some. The sample shows tens of thousands of clones, roughly 84% of them seen only once. Findings and limits, study-wide: V- and J-gene trimming of TCR beta was linked (in a later analysis) to a missense DCLRE1C variant. Across donors, presence/absence analyses took sequencing depth to be roughly uniform.

This TCR was recovered from a woman aged 45-65 years in good health and CMV-seronegative. The V call is TRBV7-3, the J call TRBJ1-2; 8 positions agree with TRBD1. Material: PBMCs. CDR3 protein: CASSLEPGGGYTF. CDR3 DNA: TGTGCCAGCAGCTTAGAACCAGGGGGCGGCTACACCTTC.